Following are 21 T cell receptor beta chains from one sample sequenced in a study of ipilimumab plus nivolumab after autologous stem cell transplantation. Clones were sequenced by immunoSEQ multiplex PCR, and TCRdb holds only the in-frame ones, with some missing. In the table there are fewer than 30,000 clones, approximately 86% of which are singletons. Source: PBMCs, taken in a trial of ipilimumab plus nivolumab as post-transplant consolidation. The receptors derive from a male donor with diffuse large B-cell lymphoma.

The chain joins TRBV7-2 to TRBJ2-7, with D possibly matching TRBD2 (7 bases). The germline gives CDR1 SGHTA, CDR2 FQGNSA. V lost 4 bases and J lost 3, with 19 bases in between. The CDR3 is 16 amino acids. This CDR3 reads CASSSRGSGGNYEQYF. CDR3 coding DNA: TGTGCCAGCAGCTCCAGGGGTTCCGGGGGGAACTACGAGCAGTACTTC.

The rearrangement uses TRBV7-9 and TRBJ2-2, with D tentatively TRBD1 (7 bases). Germline assignment: CDR1 SEHNR and CDR2 FQNEAQ (reference sequence). The CDR3 runs 14 residues. The ends were cut back, 6 bases at V and 6 bases at J, with 14 bases in the middle. The CDR3 nucleotides read TGTGCCAGCAGTGACAGGGACTCTTCCGGGGAGCTGTTTTTT. Its protein is CASSDRDSSGELFF.

This rearrangement joins TRBV27 to TRBJ2-7; a possible D gene is TRBD2 (5 bases). Trimming cost V 6 bases and J 7 bases, with 25 bases left between them. CDR3 length: 16 residues. The germline V gene encodes CDR1 MNHEY and CDR2 SMNVEV (reference sequence). This CDR3 is CASSSLGVGVKVEQYF. In DNA form, the CDR3 reads TGTGCCAGCAGCTCCCTGGGTGTCGGGGTGAAAGTGGAGCAGTACTTC.

This chain joins TRBV7-2 and TRBJ1-1, with D possibly TRBD1 on 5 matching bases. Germline-derived CDR1 and CDR2 are SGHTA and FQGNSA. The CDR3 is 16 residues long. V lost 5 bases and J lost 4, with 20 bases in between. The CDR3 protein is CASSPDGSFRGTEAFF. The DNA of the CDR3 is TGTGCCAGCAGCCCAGACGGTAGTTTTAGGGGCACTGAAGCTTTCTTT.

The V call is TRBV5-6, the J call TRBJ1-3, with D possibly TRBD1 on 5 matching bases. Deletions cut 0 bases from V and 2 bases from J, with 9 bases between. Germline CDR1 is SGHDT and CDR2 is YYEEEE. This CDR3 is 15 amino acids long. The CDR3 DNA follows: TGTGCCAGCAGCTTGGGATACAGGACTGGAAACACCATATATTTT. This gives the protein CASSLGYRTGNTIYF. Full variable domain (rest looked up from reference TRBV5-6 and TRBJ1-3): DAGVTQSPTHLIKTRGQQVTLRCSPKSGHDTVSWYQQALGQGPQFIFQYYEEEERQRGNFPDRFSGHQFPNYSSELNVNALLLGDSALYLCASSLGYRTGNTIYFGEGSWLTVV.

A remark on this clone: Other nucleotide sequences from this sample produce the same CDR3. The chain employs TRBV6-1 and TRBJ1-2; D call uncertain. V was clipped by 2 bases and J by 3 bases, with 7 bases between them. This CDR3 has 13 residues. Germline values: CDR1 MNHNS, CDR2 SASEGT. The CDR3 DNA sequence: TGTGCCAGCAGTGAATGGCAAGACTATGGCTACACCTTC. Its translation: CASSEWQDYGYTF.

Points on this clone: Mismatch with germline at one junction end may stem from a read error. The V gene is TRBV2, the J gene TRBJ1-2, with D possibly being TRBD1 (5 bases). The CDR3 is 13 residues long. Looked up from germline, CDR1 is SNHLY and CDR2 is FYNNEI. The CDR3 here is CASSPTVSLWMGF. Here the CDR3 DNA reads TGTGCCAGCTCGCCGACAGTTTCTCTATGGATGGGATTC.

This chain connects TRBV9 to TRBJ2-5; D assignment may be TRBD1 or TRBD2 (6 bases each). The V and J ends lost 4 bases and 3 bases respectively, with 16 bases between them. The CDR3 consists of 15 residues. Germline lookup yields CDR1 SGDLS and CDR2 YYNGEE. The DNA of the CDR3 is TGTGCCAGCAGCATCAGGGGAGGTTGGAAAGAGACCCAGTACTTC. It encodes CASSIRGGWKETQYF.

The chain joins TRBV28 to TRBJ1-2; D not certain. The CDR3 contains 11 residues. V was clipped by 4 bases and J by 2 bases, with 2 bases between them. Germline CDR1 reads MDHEN; CDR2 reads SYDVKM. CDR3 in amino acids: CASSSNYGYTF. For the CDR3, the DNA is TGTGCCAGCAGTTCCAACTATGGCTACACCTTC.

In its sample, this clone was seen once. The V call is TRBV18, the J call TRBJ2-1; possibly TRBD1 for D (6 bases). This CDR3 comprises 14 residues. The germline CDR1 and CDR2 sequences are KGHSH and LQKENI. The ends were cut back, 3 bases at V and 4 bases at J, with 10 bases in the middle. CDR3 bases: TGTGCCAGCTCACCCGGGACAAGATACAATGAGCAGTTCTTC. It is translated as CASSPGTRYNEQFF.

In its sample, this clone was seen once. This rearrangement joins TRBV2 to TRBJ2-1; 10 positions agree with TRBD2. The CDR3 extends over 15 amino acids. CDR1 is SNHLY, CDR2 FYNNEI, per germline. V lost 7 bases and J lost 7; bases outside the gene matches: 10. The CDR3, as DNA: TGTGCCAGCATCTCGGGACTAGCGAGGGATAATGAGCAGTTCTTC. It specifies CASISGLARDNEQFF.

The V gene is TRBV5-1, the J gene TRBJ2-3, with 8 nucleotides matching TRBD1. Germline trimming cut 0 bases from V and 8 bases from J; bases unmatched to any gene: 14. This CDR3 is 17 amino acids long. Germline CDR1 is SGHRS and CDR2 is YFSETQ. This CDR3 reads CASSLDGTGSRSGTQYF. The CDR3 DNA sequence: TGCGCCAGCAGCTTGGATGGGACAGGTAGCAGGTCGGGTACGCAGTATTTT.

J is TRBJ2-7 and V is TRBV5-3; D gene ambiguous. TRBV5-3 is flagged as an ORF with uncertain function. V gave up 8 bases and J gave up 1 base, with 7 bases separating them. The CDR3 sequence is 11 residues long. CDR3 residues: CASGESYEQYF. Written as DNA, the CDR3 is TGTGCCAGCGGCGAGTCCTACGAGCAGTACTTC.

This chain links TRBV4-3 with TRBJ2-3; D remains unclear. The V end lost 1 base, the J end lost 3 bases, and 8 bases lay between the germline ends. Germline CDR1 LGHNA, CDR2 YSLEER. The CDR3 loop spans 14 amino acids. CDR3 sequence reads: CASSQVLQTDTQYF. The CDR3 DNA sequence: TGCGCCAGCAGCCAAGTTTTGCAAACAGATACGCAGTATTTT.

The V call is TRBV11-3, the J call TRBJ2-5; D remains unclear. Germline loops: CDR1 SGHNT, CDR2 YENEEA. Trimming pared 5 bases from V and 7 bases from J, leaving 11 bases between. CDR3 size: 12 residues. The CDR3 DNA reads as TGTGCCAGCAGCATAAGTAGTTCGACCCAGTACTTC. Residues: CASSISSSTQYF.

The chain links TRBV10-3 to TRBJ1-3, with 7 bases aligning to TRBD1. Germline values: CDR1 ENHRY, CDR2 SYGVKD. Trimming took 5 bases from V and 0 from J; bases not matched to a gene: 4. The CDR3 totals 15 residues. CDR3 DNA sequence: TGTGCCATCAGTAAAGACAGGGTCTCTGGAAACACCATATATTTT. Protein: CAISKDRVSGNTIYF.

The CDR3 nucleotides read TGTGCCAGCGGGGGGGAGCAAGATACGCAGTATTTT. Protein: CASGGEQDTQYF. This chain joins TRBV9 and TRBJ2-3, with 7 bases that match TRBD2. CDR1 and CDR2 (germline): SGDLS, YYNGEE. The V and J ends lost 7 bases and 5 bases, in that order; junction bases with no gene match: 4. The CDR3 is 12 residues long.

In nucleotides, the CDR3 is TGTGCCAGCAGAGCCGGTACCAACTATGGCTACACCTTC. Protein product: CASRAGTNYGYTF. The chain employs TRBV2 and TRBJ1-2; D is uncertain. Germline CDR1 and CDR2: SNHLY and FYNNEI. Trimming shortened V by 6 bases and J by 2 bases, and 10 bases separated the two germline ends. This CDR3 contains 13 residues.

This rearrangement joins TRBV10-3 to TRBJ2-1; 7 bases line up with TRBD1. CDR1 ENHRY and CDR2 SYGVKD come from the germline V gene. Unmatched junction bases numbered 1, after V lost 2 bases and J lost 3 bases. The CDR3 is made up of 14 amino acids. The CDR3 loop is CAISEGTDYNEQFF. The DNA for the CDR3 is TGTGCCATCAGTGAGGGGACAGACTACAATGAGCAGTTCTTC.

This clone was picked up one time. J is TRBJ2-3 and V is TRBV5-1; no definite D call. The CDR3 spans 14 residues. The V gene's germline CDR1 is SGHRS and CDR2 YFSETQ. The germline V and J ends were trimmed by 7 bases and 0 bases, with 12 bases remaining between them. The DNA of the CDR3 is TGCGCCAGCTCGGTCGGCTTGAGCACAGATACGCAGTATTTT. This sequence encodes CASSVGLSTDTQYF.

The chain carries TRBV18 and TRBJ1-2; D is perhaps TRBD1 (5 bases). The CDR3 has 13 residues. The germline gives CDR1 KGHSH, CDR2 LQKENI. V lost 6 bases and J 4 bases, leaving 12 bases between the germline ends. The CDR3 region is CASSKGLGYGYTF. The CDR3 nucleotides are TGTGCCAGCTCGAAGGGACTGGGCTATGGCTACACCTTC.